The clone carrying this T cell receptor (beta chain) has more than one count but fewer than ten. RNA totalling roughly 0.5 to 1 ug underwent reverse transcription with random hexamers. TCRdb reprocessed the immunoSEQ multiplex PCR reads with MiXCR, giving one entry per CDR3 protein. The sample consists of 150,000 to 200,000 distinct CDR3 sequences, approximately 93% of them appearing once. The data were obtained in a study of CD8 T cells in Susac syndrome. The sample taken for sequencing was CD4+ T cells from PBMCs. The sequence was obtained from a human donor with multiple sclerosis.

The DNA of the CDR3 is TGTGCCAGCAGCTTAGTCGGGGGTAGCTCCTACGAGCAGTACTTC. Protein: CASSLVGGSSYEQYF. The chain has TRBV7-9 and TRBJ2-7, with TRBD2 as a possible D gene (6 bases). The CDR3 has 15 residues. Germline CDR1 is SEHNR and CDR2 is FQNEAQ (reference sequence). With 1 base removed from V and 0 bases from J, the gap between germline ends came to 10 bases.